This entry concerns a single T cell receptor beta chain. No antigen is known for it. These data belong to a study of cytomegalovirus exposure and HLA in healthy donors. Findings and caveats of the study: Testing in vitro showed a few CMV-associated chains specific for CMV antigens.

The CDR3 length is 15 residues. V shed 3 bases and J shed 3 bases, with 12 bases lying between them. CDR1 is KGHSH, CDR2 LQKENI, per germline. PCR involved 60 Vbeta and 13 Jbeta primers. Generated by immunoSEQ multiplex PCR, the TCRdb table keeps only in-frame clones and is missing some. This sample has over 110,000 clones, with about three quarters found just once. The source of this sequence is a male donor in good health and CMV-seropositive. J is TRBJ2-1 and V is TRBV18, with a weak D call TRBD2 (6 bases). Sequencing was performed on PBMCs. The CDR3 is CASSPSGTVYNEQFF. CDR3 bases: TGTGCCAGCTCACCTTCCGGGACTGTCTACAATGAGCAGTTCTTC. The whole variable domain, filled in from reference TRBV18 and TRBJ2-1, reads NAGVMQNPRHLVRRRGQEARLRCSPMKGHSHVYWYRQLPEEGLKFMVYLQKENIIDESGMPKERFSAEFPKEGPSILRIQQVVRGDSAAYFCASSPSGTVYNEQFFGPGTRLTVL.